The rows below give T cell receptor beta chains drawn from one sample of a study of cytomegalovirus exposure and HLA in healthy donors. Sequenced by immunoSEQ multiplex PCR; TCRdb stores in-frame clones only, minus some. The profile shows 160,000 or so clones, more than 70% of them singletons. The sample was PBMCs. These receptors all stem from a man aged 25 to 40 in good health and CMV-seropositive. The CDR3 runs from the conserved cysteine through the conserved F or W. The D gene is left open where the match is weak. For some rows the clone size is stated as once, few or many, or as a class when expanded; others skip it.

j_gene: TRBJ2-4; abundance: -; d_gene: -; v_gene: TRBV7-2; CDR3aa: CASSLAPRTYLAKNIQYF; CDR3nt: TGTGCCAGCAGCTTAGCTCCGAGGACTTACCTAGCCAAAAACATTCAGTACTTC
j_gene: TRBJ2-2; abundance: -; d_gene: TRBD1; v_gene: TRBV7-3; CDR3aa: CASSRQGINTGELFF; CDR3nt: TGTGCCAGCAGCAGACAGGGGATAAACACCGGGGAGCTGTTTTTT
j_gene: TRBJ2-7; abundance: -; d_gene: TRBD2; v_gene: TRBV5-4; CDR3aa: CASSWGAGGSSYEQYF; CDR3nt: TGTGCCAGCAGCTGGGGGGCGGGAGGCTCCTCCTACGAGCAGTACTTC
j_gene: TRBJ1-4; abundance: -; d_gene: TRBD1; v_gene: TRBV7-8; CDR3aa: CASSSPGQGWEKLFF; CDR3nt: TGTGCCAGCAGCTCACCGGGACAGGGGTGGGAAAAACTGTTTTTT
j_gene: TRBJ1-4; abundance: once; d_gene: TRBD1; v_gene: TRBV5-6; CDR3aa: CASSLRTGGYEKLFF; CDR3nt: TGTGCCAGCAGCTTACGGACAGGGGGTTATGAAAAACTGTTTTTT
j_gene: TRBJ2-2; abundance: -; d_gene: TRBD2; v_gene: TRBV13; CDR3aa: CASSSGTSGNTGELFF; CDR3nt: TGTGCCAGCAGCTCCGGGACTAGCGGGAACACCGGGGAGCTGTTTTTT
j_gene: TRBJ2-7; abundance: -; d_gene: -; v_gene: TRBV7-6; CDR3aa: CASSLGVSANSYEQYF; CDR3nt: TGTGCCAGCAGCTTAGGTGTTAGCGCGAACTCCTACGAGCAGTACTTC
j_gene: TRBJ1-5; abundance: -; d_gene: TRBD1; v_gene: TRBV27; CDR3aa: CARLDRAVDQPQHF; CDR3nt: TGTGCCAGATTGGACAGGGCCGTCGATCAGCCCCAGCATTTT
j_gene: TRBJ2-7; abundance: -; d_gene: TRBD1; v_gene: TRBV9; CDR3aa: CASSVGGQGAYEQYF; CDR3nt: TGTGCCAGCAGCGTAGGGGGACAGGGGGCCTACGAGCAGTACTTC
j_gene: TRBJ2-1; abundance: -; d_gene: -; v_gene: TRBV6-6; CDR3aa: CASSPIGGRNEQFF; CDR3nt: TGTGCCAGCAGCCCCATAGGAGGAAGAAATGAGCAGTTCTTC
j_gene: TRBJ1-2; abundance: -; d_gene: TRBD1; v_gene: TRBV6-4; CDR3aa: CARYLQGALWYGYTF; CDR3nt: TGTGCCAGGTACCTCCAGGGGGCGCTTTGGTATGGCTACACCTTC
j_gene: TRBJ1-1; abundance: -; d_gene: TRBD1; v_gene: TRBV9; CDR3aa: CASSSTPRQGLNTEAFF; CDR3nt: TGTGCCAGCAGCTCCACCCCCCGACAGGGACTGAACACTGAAGCTTTCTTT
j_gene: TRBJ1-3; abundance: few; d_gene: TRBD1; v_gene: TRBV9; CDR3aa: CASSVGTGEILGHSGNTIYF; CDR3nt: TGTGCCAGCAGCGTGGGGACAGGGGAAATTCTCGGCCACTCTGGAAACACCATATATTTT
j_gene: TRBJ2-7; abundance: -; d_gene: -; v_gene: TRBV6-1; CDR3aa: CASSRDTEQYF; CDR3nt: TGTGCCAGCAGTCGGGACACCGAGCAGTACTTC
j_gene: TRBJ2-7; abundance: few; d_gene: TRBD1; v_gene: TRBV7-2; CDR3aa: CASSRGQGANYEQYF; CDR3nt: TGTGCCAGCAGCCGAGGGCAGGGGGCGAACTACGAGCAGTACTTC
j_gene: TRBJ1-5; abundance: -; d_gene: TRBD1; v_gene: TRBV6-5; CDR3aa: CASSPSRGSNQPQHF; CDR3nt: TGTGCCAGCAGTCCTTCCAGGGGGTCCAATCAGCCCCAGCATTTT
j_gene: TRBJ1-5; abundance: -; d_gene: -; v_gene: TRBV4-1; CDR3aa: CASSQTGLGKDQPQHF; CDR3nt: TGCGCCAGCAGCCAGACAGGACTCGGCAAAGATCAGCCCCAGCATTTT
j_gene: TRBJ2-2; abundance: -; d_gene: TRBD2; v_gene: TRBV5-1; CDR3aa: CASSSSGEYTGELFF; CDR3nt: TGCGCCAGCAGCTCTAGCGGGGAATACACCGGGGAGCTGTTTTTT
j_gene: TRBJ2-3; abundance: -; d_gene: -; v_gene: TRBV9; CDR3aa: CASSVDGGRTDTQYF; CDR3nt: TGTGCCAGCAGCGTAGATGGTGGGCGTACAGATACGCAGTATTTT
j_gene: TRBJ1-3; abundance: -; d_gene: -; v_gene: TRBV7-2; CDR3aa: CASSPDSLSGNTIYF; CDR3nt: TGTGCCAGCAGCCCTGACAGCCTCTCTGGAAACACCATATATTTT
j_gene: TRBJ1-1; abundance: -; d_gene: -; v_gene: TRBV7-9; CDR3aa: CASSLKGGTEAFF; CDR3nt: TGTGCCAGCAGCTTAAAGGGGGGGACTGAAGCTTTCTTT
j_gene: TRBJ2-3; abundance: few; d_gene: -; v_gene: TRBV30; CDR3aa: CAWSGGSTDTQYF; CDR3nt: TGTGCCTGGAGCGGCGGGTCCACAGATACGCAGTATTTT
j_gene: TRBJ2-5; abundance: -; d_gene: TRBD1; v_gene: TRBV5-1; CDR3aa: CASSLEGAQETQYF; CDR3nt: TGCGCCAGCAGCTTGGAGGGGGCTCAAGAGACCCAGTACTTC
j_gene: TRBJ1-1; abundance: -; d_gene: -; v_gene: TRBV5-1; CDR3aa: CASSLGVWELGTEAFF; CDR3nt: TGCGCCAGCAGCTTGGGGGTCTGGGAGCTTGGCACTGAAGCTTTCTTT
j_gene: TRBJ2-1; abundance: medium-sized; d_gene: TRBD2; v_gene: TRBV4-3; CDR3aa: CASSQASGEPYNEQFF; CDR3nt: TGCGCCAGCAGCCAAGCTAGCGGGGAACCCTACAATGAGCAGTTCTTC
j_gene: TRBJ2-7; abundance: -; d_gene: TRBD1; v_gene: TRBV7-8; CDR3aa: CASSPRQGSHEQYF; CDR3nt: TGTGCCAGCAGCCCACGACAGGGATCCCACGAGCAGTACTTC
j_gene: TRBJ2-3; abundance: -; d_gene: -; v_gene: TRBV5-1; CDR3aa: CASSFITSLGFTDTQYF; CDR3nt: TGCGCCAGCAGCTTTATAACTAGCTTGGGATTCACAGATACGCAGTATTTT
j_gene: TRBJ2-7; abundance: -; d_gene: -; v_gene: TRBV7-9; CDR3aa: CASSPSFEQYF; CDR3nt: TGTGCCAGCAGCCCTTCTTTCGAGCAGTACTTC
j_gene: TRBJ1-4; abundance: -; d_gene: -; v_gene: TRBV13; CDR3aa: CASSSQHRGKLFF; CDR3nt: TGTGCCAGCAGCTCGCAACATCGTGGAAAACTGTTTTTT
j_gene: TRBJ1-2; abundance: once; d_gene: -; v_gene: TRBV4-1; CDR3aa: CASSLILEGPGGTDYGYTF; CDR3nt: TGCGCCAGCAGCCTTATCCTAGAGGGCCCCGGGGGTACGGACTATGGCTACACCTTC
j_gene: TRBJ1-2; abundance: -; d_gene: TRBD1; v_gene: TRBV5-1; CDR3aa: CASSLAGTGEGYGYTF; CDR3nt: TGCGCCAGCAGCTTGGCAGGGACAGGGGAAGGCTATGGCTACACCTTC
j_gene: TRBJ1-2; abundance: few; d_gene: -; v_gene: TRBV7-2; CDR3aa: CASSYHRVVYGYTF; CDR3nt: TGTGCCAGCAGCTACCACAGGGTTGTCTATGGCTACACCTTC
j_gene: TRBJ2-1; abundance: few; d_gene: TRBD2; v_gene: TRBV7-8; CDR3aa: CASSSTSGRANEQFF; CDR3nt: TGTGCCAGCAGCTCGACTAGCGGGAGGGCCAATGAGCAGTTCTTC
j_gene: TRBJ2-7; abundance: -; d_gene: TRBD1; v_gene: TRBV7-2; CDR3aa: CASSLQPDRGFYEQYF; CDR3nt: TGTGCCAGCAGCCTACAACCCGACAGGGGGTTCTACGAGCAGTACTTC
j_gene: TRBJ2-7; abundance: -; d_gene: -; v_gene: TRBV27; CDR3aa: CASSLRLLSYEQYF; CDR3nt: TGTGCCAGCAGTTTACGGTTACTCTCCTACGAGCAGTACTTC
j_gene: TRBJ2-3; abundance: -; d_gene: -; v_gene: TRBV20-1; CDR3aa: CSASYRTQYF; CDR3nt: TGCAGTGCTAGCTATCGTACGCAGTATTTT
j_gene: TRBJ2-7; abundance: -; d_gene: TRBD1; v_gene: TRBV13; CDR3aa: CASSPTGATYEQYF; CDR3nt: TGTGCCAGCAGCCCTACAGGGGCAACCTACGAGCAGTACTTC
j_gene: TRBJ1-1; abundance: -; d_gene: -; v_gene: TRBV30; CDR3aa: CAWSKDRSNTEAFF; CDR3nt: TGTGCCTGGAGTAAGGACAGATCTAACACTGAAGCTTTCTTT
j_gene: TRBJ2-7; abundance: -; d_gene: -; v_gene: TRBV14; CDR3aa: CASSRGGYEQYF; CDR3nt: TGTGCCAGCAGCCGAGGGGGCTACGAGCAGTACTTC
j_gene: TRBJ1-2; abundance: -; d_gene: TRBD1; v_gene: TRBV4-1; CDR3aa: CASSHSDRENYGYTF; CDR3nt: TGCGCCAGCAGCCATTCGGACAGGGAAAATTATGGCTACACCTTC
j_gene: TRBJ2-7; abundance: -; d_gene: TRBD2; v_gene: TRBV11-2; CDR3aa: CASSLDRGDGTYEQYF; CDR3nt: TGTGCCAGCAGCTTAGATCGGGGGGACGGAACCTACGAGCAGTACTTC
j_gene: TRBJ1-4; abundance: -; d_gene: TRBD1; v_gene: TRBV5-4; CDR3aa: CASSTQGATNEKLFF; CDR3nt: TGTGCCAGCAGCACACAGGGGGCAACTAATGAAAAACTGTTTTTT
j_gene: TRBJ2-7; abundance: -; d_gene: TRBD1; v_gene: TRBV5-1; CDR3aa: CASRPDRVYEQYF; CDR3nt: TGCGCCAGCAGACCTGACAGGGTCTACGAGCAGTACTTC
j_gene: TRBJ2-2; abundance: -; d_gene: TRBD1; v_gene: TRBV2; CDR3aa: CASSEAEQGAGELFF; CDR3nt: TGTGCCAGCAGTGAAGCTGAACAGGGGGCCGGGGAGCTGTTTTTT
j_gene: TRBJ2-2; abundance: -; d_gene: -; v_gene: TRBV7-2; CDR3aa: CASSAQGWGELFF; CDR3nt: TGTGCCAGCAGCGCACAGGGTTGGGGGGAGCTGTTTTTT
j_gene: TRBJ1-5; abundance: -; d_gene: TRBD1; v_gene: TRBV27; CDR3aa: CASRDRVDYSNQPQHF; CDR3nt: TGTGCCAGCAGGGACAGGGTTGATTATAGCAATCAGCCCCAGCATTTT
j_gene: TRBJ1-3; abundance: -; d_gene: -; v_gene: TRBV18; CDR3aa: CASSQGTQGNTIYF; CDR3nt: TGTGCCAGCTCTCAAGGGACACAAGGAAACACCATATATTTT
j_gene: TRBJ1-2; abundance: -; d_gene: TRBD1; v_gene: TRBV7-2; CDR3aa: CASSLVGTDYGYTF; CDR3nt: TGTGCCAGCAGCTTAGTGGGGACAGACTATGGCTACACCTTC
j_gene: TRBJ2-5; abundance: -; d_gene: -; v_gene: TRBV6-5; CDR3aa: CASSYHYGEQETQYF; CDR3nt: TGTGCCAGCAGTTACCATTACGGGGAACAAGAGACCCAGTACTTC
j_gene: TRBJ1-3; abundance: -; d_gene: TRBD1; v_gene: TRBV7-8; CDR3aa: CASSSADRGGNTIYF; CDR3nt: TGTGCCAGCAGCTCAGCCGACAGGGGAGGAAACACCATATATTTT
j_gene: TRBJ2-2; abundance: -; d_gene: TRBD2; v_gene: TRBV9; CDR3aa: CASNSGGTGELFF; CDR3nt: TGTGCCAGCAACAGCGGGGGAACCGGGGAGCTGTTTTTT